This entry lists 31 T cell receptor beta chains sequenced from one sample in a study of cytomegalovirus exposure and HLA in healthy donors. Amplification used 60 Vbeta primers and 13 Jbeta primers. Sequencing used immunoSEQ multiplex PCR; TCRdb keeps in-frame clones, though not all of them. In the table there are more than 90,000 clones, 82% of which are singletons. The sample was PBMCs. The receptors come from a man aged 45-60 years in good health and CMV-seronegative.

The V and J genes are TRBV29-1 and TRBJ2-3; no definite D call. The germline CDR1 and CDR2 sequences are SQVTM and ANQGSEA. This CDR3 is 11 amino acids long. Deletions cut 0 bases from V and 7 bases from J, with 5 bases between. The CDR3 region has the DNA TGCAGCGTTGAAGATTTATATACGCAGTATTTT. Translated, it gives CSVEDLYTQYF.

J is TRBJ2-7 and V is TRBV5-1, with 7 bases fitting TRBD1. V trimming: 0 bases; J trimming: 3 bases; junction bases outside the gene matches: 6. The CDR3 length is 15 residues. Germline CDR1 and CDR2: SGHRS and YFSETQ. The CDR3 loop reads CASSLEWQGDYEQYF. CDR3 DNA: TGCGCCAGCAGCTTGGAGTGGCAGGGGGACTACGAGCAGTACTTC.

The V call is TRBV6-5, the J call TRBJ2-7, with 9 positions matching TRBD1. This CDR3 contains 14 residues. V lost 4 bases, J lost 3 bases, and 4 bases stayed unmatched. CDR1 is MNHEY and CDR2 is SVGAGI in the germline V gene. The CDR3 nucleotides read TGTGCCAGCAGTTCCGGGACAGGGAACTACGAGCAGTACTTC. Translated, it gives CASSSGTGNYEQYF.

The chain links TRBV5-4 to TRBJ2-3; tentative D call: TRBD1 (5 bases). The germline gives CDR1 SGHNT, CDR2 YYREEE (reference sequence). The CDR3 is 17 residues long. Trimming removed 0 bases from V and 1 base from J, with 15 bases in between. CDR3 protein: CASSLGGSAGGTDTQYF. In DNA form, the CDR3 reads TGTGCCAGCAGCTTGGGGGGCTCCGCCGGAGGCACAGATACGCAGTATTTT.

This clone has just a few counts. The gene calls are TRBV6-5 and TRBJ1-5; possible D gene TRBD1, 5 bases. Deletions cut 4 bases from V and 5 bases from J, with 9 bases between. The CDR3 is made up of 13 amino acids. Germline V gene sequence: CDR1 MNHEY, CDR2 SVGAGI. The CDR3 sequence: CASSLTRDQPQHF. The CDR3 nucleotides are TGTGCCAGCAGTTTGACCAGGGATCAGCCCCAGCATTTT.

This clone came up a few times. V usage is TRBV5-1 and J usage is TRBJ2-3; no clear D. The CDR3 is made up of 15 amino acids. Trimming shortened V by 4 bases and J by 0 bases, and 12 bases separated the two germline ends. Looked up from germline, CDR1 is SGHRS and CDR2 is YFSETQ. The chain's CDR3 is CASSPLPSSTDTQYF. The CDR3 DNA sequence: TGCGCCAGCAGCCCACTGCCGTCTAGCACAGATACGCAGTATTTT. Using reference TRBV5-1 and TRBJ2-3 for the parts outside the CDR3, the full variable domain is KAGVTQTPRYLIKTRGQQVTLSCSPISGHRSVSWYQQTPGQGLQFLFEYFSETQRNKGNFPGRFSGRQFSNSRSEMNVSTLELGDSALYLCASSPLPSSTDTQYFGPGTRLTVL.

This clone was recorded only once. The sample contains more than one DNA sequence encoding this CDR3. The chain carries TRBV5-1 and TRBJ1-1, with TRBD1 as a possible D gene (6 bases). V lost 4 bases, J lost 2 bases, and 9 bases lay in between. This CDR3 has 13 amino acids. Looked up from germline, CDR1 is SGHRS and CDR2 is YFSETQ. This CDR3 reads CASSPQGNTEAFF. The CDR3, as DNA: TGCGCCAGCAGCCCACAGGGAAACACTGAAGCTTTCTTT. The full variable domain, rest sourced from reference TRBV5-1 and TRBJ1-1, is KAGVTQTPRYLIKTRGQQVTLSCSPISGHRSVSWYQQTPGQGLQFLFEYFSETQRNKGNFPGRFSGRQFSNSRSEMNVSTLELGDSALYLCASSPQGNTEAFFGQGTRLTVV.

This clone has a handful of counts. CDR3 in amino acids: CASSLWTDQETQYF. DNA of the CDR3: TGCGCCAGCAGCTTGTGGACAGACCAAGAGACCCAGTACTTC. The chain combines TRBV5-1 with TRBJ2-5; D perhaps matches TRBD1 (6 bases). V lost 1 base and J lost 0, with 7 bases in between. Germline loops: CDR1 SGHRS, CDR2 YFSETQ. This CDR3 comprises 14 residues.

This clone has a handful of counts. The rearrangement links TRBV19 to TRBJ1-1; maybe TRBD1 (5 bases). The germline CDR1 and CDR2 sequences are LNHDA and SQIVND (reference sequence). V was pared by 8 bases and J by 5 bases, with 12 bases between. The CDR3 has 12 residues. CDR3 residues: CASRGKGTEAFF. The DNA for the CDR3 is TGTGCCAGTCGGGGGAAAGGAACTGAAGCTTTCTTT.

The chain is built from TRBV28 and TRBJ2-4, with D possibly matching TRBD1 (5 bases). With 4 bases removed from V and 12 bases from J, the gap between germline ends came to 16 bases. The CDR3 runs 13 residues. Germline V gene lookup returns CDR1 MDHEN and CDR2 SYDVKM. The CDR3 nucleotides are TGTGCCAGCAGTTCCGGACACCGAGCGTCTCAGTACTTC. The encoded protein is CASSSGHRASQYF.

The V and J genes are TRBV5-1 and TRBJ2-7; 10 bases map to TRBD2. The CDR3 totals 15 residues. V was clipped by 4 bases and J by 2 bases; unmatched bases: 6. The germline V gene encodes CDR1 SGHRS and CDR2 YFSETQ. CDR3 DNA: TGCGCCAGCAGCCCCGGACTAGCGGCAACCTACGAGCAGTACTTC. This gives the protein CASSPGLAATYEQYF.

This rearrangement joins TRBV6-4 to TRBJ2-1; D gene ambiguous. The ends were cut back, 10 bases at V and 8 bases at J, with 12 bases in the middle. Germline-derived CDR1 and CDR2 are MRHNA and SNTAGT. The CDR3 totals 11 residues. CDR3 nucleotides: TGTGCCACGGTAGCTCCCCATGAGCAGTTCTTC. Translation: CATVAPHEQFF.

The chain combines TRBV4-1 with TRBJ1-5, with D perhaps TRBD1 (6 bases). CDR3 length: 13 amino acids. Germline V gene sequence: CDR1 MGHRA, CDR2 YSYEKL. Trimming removed 1 base at V and 11 bases at J, with 12 bases between. The CDR3 spells CASSQGGQTAQHF. CDR3 bases: TGCGCCAGCAGCCAAGGGGGGCAAACCGCCCAGCATTTT.

This chain joins TRBV5-1 and TRBJ1-2, with a tentative D call TRBD1 (6 bases). The CDR3 contains 16 residues. Trimming pared 4 bases from V and 1 base from J, leaving 17 bases between. CDR1 and CDR2 from the germline V gene are SGHRS and YFSETQ. The CDR3 DNA follows: TGCGCCAGCAGCCCCGCCCCGGGACACCTTAACTATGGCTACACCTTC. Translating gives CASSPAPGHLNYGYTF.

The chain is built from TRBV7-2 and TRBJ2-1, with a weak D call TRBD2 (5 bases). Per the germline V gene, CDR1 is SGHTA and CDR2 is FQGNSA. With 4 bases removed from V and 10 bases from J, the gap between germline ends came to 26 bases. The CDR3 runs to 17 residues. The CDR3 protein is CASSSLKRLTGVEEQFF. The DNA for the CDR3 is TGTGCCAGCAGCTCCTTGAAACGGCTTACCGGGGTAGAAGAGCAGTTCTTC.

This clone appeared a single time. The chain is built from TRBV19 and TRBJ2-7; TRBD2 aligns across 12 bases. This CDR3 comprises 16 residues. The germline V gene encodes CDR1 LNHDA and CDR2 SQIVND (reference sequence). J gave up 3 bases and V 0 bases, and 3 bases lay outside the gene matches. For the CDR3, the DNA is TGTGCCAGTAGTATAGAAGGGACTAGCGGGTACTACGAGCAGTACTTC. It codes for CASSIEGTSGYYEQYF.

For this clone: At one of its ends the junction is not consistent with the germline gene, which may arise from a read error. This chain links TRBV11-2 with TRBJ2-4; D is perhaps TRBD1 (5 bases). The CDR3 runs 12 residues. Germline lookup yields CDR1 SGHAT and CDR2 FQNNGV. CDR3 DNA sequence: TGTGCCAGCAGCTTAAGTCTGCCTAGGGGTCGATTC. Its translation: CASSLSLPRGRF.

This chain links TRBV27 with TRBJ1-5; D is unresolved. In germline, CDR1 is MNHEY, CDR2 SMNVEV (reference sequence). The CDR3 is 16 residues long. V gave up 0 bases and J gave up 0 bases, with 9 bases separating them. The CDR3 spells CASSLSGGYSNQPQHF. The CDR3 bases are TGTGCCAGCAGTTTATCGGGAGGTTATAGCAATCAGCCCCAGCATTTT.

The chain links TRBV2 to TRBJ2-2, with D unclear. In germline, CDR1 is SNHLY, CDR2 FYNNEI. The CDR3 consists of 13 residues. Trimming removed 2 bases from V and 3 bases from J, with 4 bases in between. The CDR3 coding sequence is TGTGCCAGCAGTGAATCCTACACCGGGGAGCTGTTTTTT. This encodes CASSESYTGELFF.

V gene TRBV5-1 combines with J gene TRBJ1-1; 10 positions agree with TRBD1. Germline CDR1 is SGHRS and CDR2 is YFSETQ. The V segment lost 2 bases and the J segment 2 bases; nucleotides outside the gene matches: 3. The CDR3 length is 15 residues. Written as DNA, the CDR3 is TGCGCCAGCAGCTTTGGGACAGGGGATAACACTGAAGCTTTCTTT. Residues: CASSFGTGDNTEAFF. The complete variable domain, with remaining parts taken from reference TRBV5-1 and TRBJ1-1, reads KAGVTQTPRYLIKTRGQQVTLSCSPISGHRSVSWYQQTPGQGLQFLFEYFSETQRNKGNFPGRFSGRQFSNSRSEMNVSTLELGDSALYLCASSFGTGDNTEAFFGQGTRLTVV.

Concerning this clone: This CDR3 is also generated by other DNA sequences in the sample. The chain uses TRBV7-2 and TRBJ1-1; possible D gene TRBD1, 5 bases. V lost 1 base, J lost 1 base, and 10 bases lay in between. Germline CDR1 and CDR2: SGHTA and FQGNSA. CDR3 length: 15 residues. CDR3 region: CASSLVSGGNTEAFF. CDR3 coding DNA: TGTGCCAGCAGCTTAGTGTCGGGGGGGAACACTGAAGCTTTCTTT.

The rearrangement links TRBV15 to TRBJ2-3, with D tentatively TRBD1 (6 bases). CDR3 size: 17 residues. The V end was cut by 5 bases, the J end by 1 base, with 19 bases between. Germline V gives CDR1 LNHNV, CDR2 YYDKDF (reference sequence). The CDR3 DNA sequence: TGTGCCACCAGCGGGGAGCAGGGGACCTTCGGCACAGATACGCAGTATTTT. Protein sequence: CATSGEQGTFGTDTQYF.

This clone was detected once. The chain links TRBV2 to TRBJ2-5; 8 positions match TRBD1. CDR3 length equals 15 residues. Germline V lookup: CDR1 SNHLY, CDR2 FYNNEI. Germline trimming cut 7 bases from V and 5 bases from J; bases unmatched to any gene: 12. DNA of the CDR3: TGTGCCAGCAACTTACAGGGGGGTGATGTGGAGACCCAGTACTTC. It is translated as CASNLQGGDVETQYF.

V gene TRBV7-2 combines with J gene TRBJ2-3; weak D call: TRBD2 (5 bases). The germline V gene encodes CDR1 SGHTA and CDR2 FQGNSA. The V gene lost 3 bases and the J gene lost 7 bases, with 8 bases spanning the gap. This CDR3 is 12 amino acids long. DNA for the CDR3: TGTGCCAGCAGCTTTCTAGCAAATACGCAGTATTTT. It is translated as CASSFLANTQYF.

This chain links TRBV2 with TRBJ2-5; 7 nucleotides match TRBD2. This CDR3 comprises 12 residues. Germline lookup yields CDR1 SNHLY and CDR2 FYNNEI. The V segment lost 8 bases and the J segment 3 bases; nucleotides outside the gene matches: 3. The CDR3 nucleotides read TGTGCCAGCGTAGCGGGTAAAGAGACCCAGTACTTC. This translates into CASVAGKETQYF.

Written as DNA, the CDR3 is TGTGCCAGCAGCCAAACTCTAGCGGTGGAGGGGACGCAGTATTTT. Translation: CASSQTLAVEGTQYF. The J gene is TRBJ2-3, the V gene TRBV4-2; TRBD2 matches 7 bases. CDR1 is LGHNA, CDR2 YNFKEQ, per germline. Trimming cost V 2 bases and J 9 bases; bases outside gene matches: 11. The CDR3 spans 15 residues.

For this clone: The junction shows a germline mismatch at one end, possibly a read error. This chain links TRBV7-7 with TRBJ2-3; 10 bases are a match to TRBD1. This CDR3 is 13 amino acids long. The germline CDR1 and CDR2 sequences are SSHAT and FNYEAQ (reference sequence). CDR3 loop: CASSRTGGDTQYF. For the CDR3, the DNA is TGTGCTAGCAGTAGGACAGGGGGGGATACGCAGTATTTT.

J is TRBJ2-1 and V is TRBV29-1, with D possibly being TRBD1 (6 bases). In germline, CDR1 is SQVTM, CDR2 ANQGSEA. Trimming stripped 7 bases from V and 5 bases from J, with 12 bases between. This CDR3 is built from 12 residues. The CDR3 here is CSAGVGNNEQFF. The CDR3 DNA reads as TGCAGCGCAGGGGTGGGGAACAATGAGCAGTTCTTC.

V is TRBV9 and J is TRBJ2-1; D remains unclear. Trimming shortened V by 4 bases and J by 5 bases, and 19 bases separated the two germline ends. Germline CDR1 SGDLS, CDR2 YYNGEE. The CDR3 consists of 16 residues. The CDR3 loop reads CASSLRPTLSDNEQFF. CDR3 DNA: TGTGCCAGCAGCCTCCGCCCTACCCTGAGCGACAATGAGCAGTTCTTC.

The chain carries TRBV25-1 and TRBJ2-1; TRBD2 matches 10 bases. J was trimmed by 13 bases and V by 3 bases; bases with no gene match: 12. Germline CDR1 reads MGHDK; CDR2 reads SYGVNS. The CDR3 has 15 residues. The CDR3 is CASSDRSAGLAAQFF. CDR3 sequence (DNA): TGTGCCAGCAGTGATCGCTCAGCCGGACTAGCGGCCCAGTTCTTC.

The chain recombines TRBV6-5 with TRBJ2-6; maybe TRBD1 (5 bases). The germline V gene encodes CDR1 MNHEY and CDR2 SVGAGI. The CDR3 runs to 16 residues. Trimming removed 4 bases at V and 3 bases at J, with 13 bases between. The CDR3, as DNA: TGTGCCAGCAGTTCCAAAGGGGTTGTTGGGGCCAACGTCCTGACTTTC. Protein: CASSSKGVVGANVLTF.